The clone carrying this TCR beta chain appeared many times. Its antigen is unidentified. The ends lost 1 base at V and 4 bases at J; junction bases unmatched: 7. The CDR3 covers 16 residues. Per germline, CDR1 SNHLY and CDR2 FYNNEI. The entry originates in a study of T cells in Graves' hyperthyroidism and ophthalmopathy. Study outcomes and limitations: By a 13 V-J model, ophthalmopathy was set apart from stable hyperthyroidism.

Researchers took RNA transcripts and amplified the TCR beta CDR3 regions from them. A set of HTBI primers served as the primers for a first-round RT-PCR of the TCR CDR3. TCRdb reprocessed the multiplex PCR reads via MiXCR and lists one record per CDR3 protein. The table records roughly 400,000 distinct CDR3 sequences, approximately 14% of them present only once. What was sequenced was blood. V gene TRBV2 combines with J gene TRBJ2-3; 8 positions agree with TRBD1. The receptor comes from a young woman with Graves' hyperthyroidism that later progressed to Graves' ophthalmopathy. DNA for the CDR3: TGTGCCAGCAGTGAAGGAGGACAGGGAAGGGCAGATACGCAGTATTTT. Amino acid sequence: CASSEGGQGRADTQYF.